The clone carrying this T cell receptor (beta chain) is deemed large (0.1 to 1%) by its frequency. Its antigen is not known. CDR3 length: 11 residues. Looked up from germline, CDR1 is SGHAT and CDR2 is FQNNGV. The study classified TPEX cells as CCR7+ PD-1+ TIGIT+ early memory CD8+ T cells bearing exhausted-like traits. From buffy coats of healthy donors, the PBMC were obtained. Libraries for TCR beta were constructed using UMI-labeled 5' RACE. TCRdb reanalyzed the 5' RACE reads and collapses them to one entry per CDR3 protein, without DNA. Seen in this sample are about 6,600 distinct CDR3 sequences; the ten most common clones hold 20% to 25%. This entry is derived from a study of human CD8 memory T cell subsets. Points from the study as a whole: In stem-like memory T cells, Chao1 estimates suggested more diversity than in precursor exhausted T cells.

The sequence was collected from a human donor in good health. Sequencing was carried out using CD8+ T cells from PBMCs. The chain carries TRBV11-2 and TRBJ2-7. CDR3: CASSLVYEQYF.